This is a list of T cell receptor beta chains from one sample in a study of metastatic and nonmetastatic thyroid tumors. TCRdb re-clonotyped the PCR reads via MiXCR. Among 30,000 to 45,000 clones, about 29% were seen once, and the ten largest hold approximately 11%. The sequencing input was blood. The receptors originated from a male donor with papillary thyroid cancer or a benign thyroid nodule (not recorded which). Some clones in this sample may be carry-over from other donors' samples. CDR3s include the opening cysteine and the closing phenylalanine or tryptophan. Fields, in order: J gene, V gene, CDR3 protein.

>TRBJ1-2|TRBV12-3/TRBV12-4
CASSARQGIDGYTF
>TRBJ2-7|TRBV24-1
CATFRDRAYEQYF
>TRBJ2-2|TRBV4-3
CASSQVPAVQTGELFF
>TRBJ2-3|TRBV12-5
CASGLGVQGVQTDTQYF
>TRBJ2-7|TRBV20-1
CSASGRAYEQYF
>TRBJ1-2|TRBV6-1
CASGYRSAAYGYTF
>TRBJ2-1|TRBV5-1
CASSLDPQYNEQFF
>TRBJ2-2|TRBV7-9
CASSLVPSGGKGSRELFF
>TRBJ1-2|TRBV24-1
CATSDLRRQGYGYTF
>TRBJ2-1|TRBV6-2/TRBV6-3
CASSYGTSGRDNEQFF
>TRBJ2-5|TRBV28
CASSSGPRTQYF
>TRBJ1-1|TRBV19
CASSMIHRMGEAFF
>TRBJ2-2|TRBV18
CASSPSQGVTGELFF
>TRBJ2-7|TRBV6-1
CASSPVRTVVHEQYF
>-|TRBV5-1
CASTPGSPEVNEQFF
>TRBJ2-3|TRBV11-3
CASISQRGSTDTQYF
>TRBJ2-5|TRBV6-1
CASLSIPKETQYF
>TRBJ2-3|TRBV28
CASSLYTSFDTQYF
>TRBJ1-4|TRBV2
CASMRGREKLFF
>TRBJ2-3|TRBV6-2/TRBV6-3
CASSYLTGGTDTQYF
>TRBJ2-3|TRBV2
CASSGGEADTQYF
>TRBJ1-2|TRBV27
CASSPDRVVGYTF
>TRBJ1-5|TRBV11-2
CASSQGFDQPQHF
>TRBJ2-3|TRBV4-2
CASSSGELLTDTQYF
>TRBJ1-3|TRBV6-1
CASSEAWTGSGNTIYF
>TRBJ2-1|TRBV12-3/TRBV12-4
CASRAPGSYNEQFF
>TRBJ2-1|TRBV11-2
CAIRGGYNEQFF
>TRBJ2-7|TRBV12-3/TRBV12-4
CASSSLGPDEQYF
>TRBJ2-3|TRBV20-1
CSAGPASAVTDTQYF
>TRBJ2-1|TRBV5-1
CASSLGTSNEQFF
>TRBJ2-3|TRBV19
CASSMESSGGDTQYF
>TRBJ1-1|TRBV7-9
CASSLVPGLEAFF
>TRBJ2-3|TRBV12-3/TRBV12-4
CASSSEHRTGTDTQYF
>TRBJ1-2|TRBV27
CASKNRESGYTF
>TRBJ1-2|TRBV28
CASSSDRGIRGYTF
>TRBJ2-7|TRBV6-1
CATGRAGAPYEQYF
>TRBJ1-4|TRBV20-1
CSARVRLVDEKLFF
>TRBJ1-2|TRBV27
CASSLTVSEGYTF
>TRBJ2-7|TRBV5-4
CVSSLGWIAPYEQYF
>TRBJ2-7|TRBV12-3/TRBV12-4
CASSLSLLGEQYF
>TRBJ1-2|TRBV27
CASSHQDGRPYGYTF
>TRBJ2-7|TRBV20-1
CSASRTLEREQYF
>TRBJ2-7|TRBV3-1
CASSLGRDGSYEQYF
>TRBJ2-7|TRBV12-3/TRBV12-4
CASSLAGGSYEQYF
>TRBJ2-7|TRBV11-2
CASSLTRAGYEQYF
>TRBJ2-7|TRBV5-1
CASRASGSYEQYF
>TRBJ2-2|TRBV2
CASSDSGQELFF
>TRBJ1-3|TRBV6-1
CASSEGGGLSGNTIYF
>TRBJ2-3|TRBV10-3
CAISPLIRPSGRAFDTQYF
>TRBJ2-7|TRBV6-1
CASSGSSGRAAAYEQYF
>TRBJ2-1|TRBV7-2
CASRDDGRRGNEQFF
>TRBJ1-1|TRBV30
CAWSVGGHNTEAFF
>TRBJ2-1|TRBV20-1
CSAQRTSGSGEQFF